The 3 T cell receptor beta chains below were found in one sample sequenced in a study of blood T cell repertoires in COVID-19. TCRdb's table, derived via immunoSEQ multiplex PCR, lists solely in-frame clones and lacks some. This table has roughly 79,000 clones, roughly 87% appearing once. The sequenced sample was peripheral blood. The receptors come from a woman aged 80 or older with active or convalescent COVID-19.

This clone has a handful of counts. V usage is TRBV11-2 and J usage is TRBJ2-1; TRBD2 is a possible D gene (5 bases). CDR3 size: 15 residues. Germline values: CDR1 SGHAT, CDR2 FQNNGV. V lost 3 bases, J lost 1 base, and 10 bases lay in between. The CDR3 region is CASSLMERSYNEQFF. In DNA form, the CDR3 reads TGTGCCAGCAGCTTGATGGAGCGGTCCTACAATGAGCAGTTCTTC.

V gene TRBV9 combines with J gene TRBJ1-2; D may be TRBD1 (5 bases). V dropped 0 bases and J dropped 5 bases, with 8 bases sitting between them. The CDR3 length is 13 residues. The V gene's germline CDR1 is SGDLS and CDR2 YYNGEE. CDR3 sequence: CASSVEGLYGYTF. The CDR3 DNA follows: TGTGCCAGCAGCGTAGAGGGGCTTTATGGCTACACCTTC.

The genes are TRBV21-1 and TRBJ2-7; the table's D call, TRBD1, was not checked against the DNA. TRBV21-1 is tagged as a pseudogene. The CDR3 runs to 15 residues. CDR3 region: CASSLRTGPGCEQYF. CDR3 nucleotides: TGTGCCAGCAGCCTACGGACAGGCCCGGGGTGCGAGCAGTACTTC.